This T cell receptor beta chain was retrieved from a study of neurological immune-mediated disorders. The study, taken as a whole, reports: The most TCR clonal expansion was seen in HTLV-1-associated myelopathy, and the least was seen in multiple sclerosis, which fell below healthy controls. No expanded-clone CDR3 amino acid sequence recurred across subjects, suggesting private TCR-beta repertoires.

This clonotype was counted many times. Antigen specificity is unknown. The length of the CDR3 is 15 residues. Unmatched junction bases numbered 10, after V lost 7 bases and J lost 9 bases. Germline V CDR1 and CDR2: SGHRS, YFSETQ. The making of cDNA relied on 5'RACE with 10-nucleotide random UMIs. TCRdb fed the 5' RACE reads into MiXCR, producing one record per CDR3 protein. The sample comprises tens of thousands of distinct CDR3 sequences, over 6% of which are singletons, and about 0.5% rests with the top ten. The study built sorted libraries from some 930,000 CD4+ or CD8+ T cells. The sample consisted of CD4+ T cells from blood. This chain connects TRBV5-1 to TRBJ2-1, with 13 bases identical to TRBD2. The TCR was taken from a woman in her 40s in good health. This CDR3 is CASETGTSGIGEQFF. The DNA for the CDR3 is TGCGCCAGCGAGACCGGGACTAGCGGGATAGGTGAGCAGTTCTTC.